This T cell receptor (beta chain) appears in the sequencing data of a study of identical twins. Study results and limitations: Invariant cells of the MAIT and iNKT types might have partly distorted the zero-insertion analyses. Researchers reported excess low generation probability among twin-shared out-of-frame alpha sequences.

With 4 bases removed from V and 1 base from J, the gap between germline ends came to 19 bases. The V gene's germline CDR1 is MGHRA and CDR2 YSYEKL. CDR3 size: 17 residues. This clonotype came up a few times. Its antigen is not known. Template switching added a universal primer binding site, and final cDNA carried unique molecular identifiers. A single record per CDR3 protein comes from TCRdb applying MiXCR to the 5' RACE reads. The table has under 900,000 distinct CDR3 sequences, over 9% seen once. This sample was also put to use in a study of yellow fever vaccine responses in identical twins.

The chain joins TRBV4-1 to TRBJ1-1, with D possibly being TRBD1 (5 bases). This receptor was obtained from a woman aged 18-29 years in good health. Sequencing used PBMCs. The CDR3 DNA is TGCGCCAGCAGCCCTTCAGAGAAGGGGCGCGGGAACACTGAAGCTTTCTTT. This gives the protein CASSPSEKGRGNTEAFF.